One and the same sample provided the 21 T cell receptor beta chains below, sequenced in a study of blood T cell repertoires in COVID-19 (dated by TCRdb to 2020 to 2021). The receptor library was made with the immunoSEQ multiplex PCR assay. Here the immuneACCESS table is served through TCRdb, limited to in-frame sequences with V and J called. Missing clones are a known gap in these copies; in checked studies unresolved V genes cover under half, and the rest lacks a known reason. The sample records more than 250,000 clones, around nine tenths of which are singletons. The ten largest clones capture about 2.7% of the sample. Sequenced sample: PBMCs or T cells enriched from blood (not recorded which). These TCRs come from a woman aged 18-29 years who had recovered from COVID-19.

This clone has a handful of counts. The gene calls are TRBV3-1 (or the pseudogene TRBV3-2) and TRBJ1-2, with D possibly TRBD1 on 6 matching bases. The CDR3 totals 15 residues. V gave up 0 bases and J gave up 7 bases, with 15 bases separating them. Germline V CDR1 and CDR2: LGHDT, YNNKEL (reference sequence). CDR3 residues: CASSQETTGSGGYTF. The DNA for the CDR3 is TGTGCCAGCAGCCAAGAAACCACAGGGAGCGGTGGCTACACCTTC.

The CDR3: CASSPRTSGRALSVSNEQFF. DNA of the CDR3: TGTGCCAGCAGCCCCCGGACTAGCGGGAGGGCCCTGAGTGTGTCCAATGAGCAGTTCTTC. The V gene is TRBV13, the J gene TRBJ2-1; TRBD2 matches 15 bases. Germline trimming cut 5 bases from V and 6 bases from J; bases unmatched to any gene: 17. Germline V gene sequence: CDR1 PRHDT, CDR2 FYEKMQ (reference sequence). This CDR3 comprises 20 residues.

This clone was seen a few times. The V and J genes are TRBV5-1 and TRBJ2-1, with 11 bases matching TRBD2. V shed 4 bases and J 4 bases; nucleotides not matched to a gene: 4. Germline loops: CDR1 SGHRS, CDR2 YFSETQ. The CDR3 has 15 residues. CDR3 DNA sequence: TGCGCCAGCAGCGCGGGACTAGCGGTATACAATGAGCAGTTCTTC. Protein: CASSAGLAVYNEQFF.

CDR3 DNA sequence: TGTGCCAGCAGCTTGCGGGAAATCGGCACAGATACGCAGTATTTT. Protein sequence: CASSLREIGTDTQYF. The genes are TRBV5-4 and TRBJ2-3, with D possibly TRBD2 on 5 matching bases. This CDR3 contains 15 residues. Germline V gives CDR1 SGHNT, CDR2 YYREEE (reference sequence). V was shortened by 1 base and J by 1 base, with 10 bases between the two germline ends.

This clone was recorded a few times. A read error may account for a junction end that differs from germline. This chain connects TRBV5-6 to TRBJ1-3, with a tentative D call TRBD1 (6 bases). This CDR3 is 15 amino acids long. The V gene's germline CDR1 is SGHDT and CDR2 YYEEEE. Here the CDR3 DNA reads TGTGCCAGCAGCTCCAGCAGGGGCTCTAGAAACACCATATATTTT. Encoded protein: CASSSSRGSRNTIYF.

The chain carries TRBV5-4 and TRBJ1-6; TRBD1 aligns across 7 bases. The CDR3 is 18 amino acids. The V and J ends lost 0 bases and 0 bases, in that order; junction bases with no gene match: 6. Germline CDR1 reads SGHNT; CDR2 reads YYREEE (reference sequence). CDR3 residues: CASSLATGPSSYNSPLHF. As DNA, the CDR3 is TGTGCCAGCAGCTTGGCGACAGGGCCGAGCTCCTATAATTCACCCCTCCACTTT. Full variable domain (remainder filled in from reference TRBV5-4 and TRBJ1-6): ETGVTQSPTHLIKTRGQQVTLRCSSQSGHNTVSWYQQALGQGPQFIFQYYREEENGRGNFPPRFSGLQFPNYSSELNVNALELDDSALYLCASSLATGPSSYNSPLHFGNGTRLTVT.

V usage is TRBV5-8 and J usage is TRBJ2-6; possible D gene TRBD2, 5 bases. V shed 2 bases and J shed 2 bases, with 17 bases lying between them. Germline loops: CDR1 SGHTS, CDR2 YDEGEE. This CDR3 region has 18 residues. In nucleotides, the CDR3 is TGTGCCAGCAGCTTTTCCCGCTTAAACGGGGCTGGGGCCAACGTCCTGACTTTC. This codes for CASSFSRLNGAGANVLTF.

J is TRBJ1-6 and V is TRBV6-6, with TRBD1 as a possible D gene (6 bases). The CDR3 is 15 residues long. Trimming removed 6 bases at V and 3 bases at J, with 12 bases between. Germline V gene data show CDR1 as MNHNY and CDR2 as SVGAGI (reference sequence). The CDR3 spells CASSHGQNYNSPLHF. The CDR3 nucleotides are TGTGCCAGCAGCCACGGACAGAACTATAATTCACCCCTCCACTTT.

This clone was seen just once. The V and J genes are TRBV7-8 and TRBJ2-7, with TRBD1 matching over 11 bases. The CDR3 covers 16 residues. Trimming cost V 5 bases and J 3 bases; bases outside gene matches: 9. CDR1 SGHVS and CDR2 FQNEAQ come from the germline V gene. The CDR3 loop is CASSPLAGQGDYEQYF. CDR3 in DNA: TGTGCCAGCAGCCCGCTCGCGGGACAGGGGGACTACGAGCAGTACTTC.

The chain has TRBV3-1 (or the pseudogene TRBV3-2) and TRBJ2-1; D gene uncertain. Trimming pared 4 bases from V and 0 bases from J, leaving 13 bases between. This CDR3 is 16 amino acids long. CDR1 and CDR2 from the germline V gene are LGHDT and YNNKEL (reference sequence). The CDR3 here is CASSLAPASSYNEQFF. The CDR3 DNA follows: TGTGCCAGCAGCCTTGCTCCAGCGAGCTCCTACAATGAGCAGTTCTTC.

This chain links TRBV5-1 with TRBJ2-3, with TRBD2 matching 7 bases. V shed 4 bases, J shed 4 bases, and the junction held 12 bases outside the gene matches. This CDR3 is 16 amino acids long. Germline CDR1 is SGHRS and CDR2 is YFSETQ. The CDR3 sequence is CASSSHMALAADTQYF. The DNA of the CDR3 is TGCGCCAGCAGCAGTCATATGGCCCTAGCGGCAGATACGCAGTATTTT.

V and J are TRBV4-3 and TRBJ1-2; 9 positions agree with TRBD1. The CDR3 is made up of 15 amino acids. CDR1 LGHNA and CDR2 YSLEER come from the germline V gene. The junction had 3 bases not matched to a gene; V was cut back by 4 bases and J by 0 bases. The CDR3 protein is CASSRTGETNYGYTF. Written as DNA, the CDR3 is TGCGCCAGCAGCCGGACAGGGGAAACTAACTATGGCTACACCTTC.

J is TRBJ1-1 and V is TRBV18; D might be TRBD1 (6 bases). CDR1 is KGHSH and CDR2 is LQKENI in the germline V gene. The CDR3 is made up of 14 amino acids. V was cut by 3 bases and J by 1 base, with 9 bases left in between. CDR3 coding DNA: TGTGCCAGCTCACCCAGGGGACCGAACACTGAAGCTTTCTTT. Its protein product is CASSPRGPNTEAFF.

The J gene is TRBJ2-3, the V gene TRBV5-1; maybe TRBD2 (6 bases). CDR3 length: 19 residues. Germline V gene sequence: CDR1 SGHRS, CDR2 YFSETQ. The V end lost 0 bases, the J end lost 5 bases, and 25 bases lay between the germline ends. CDR3 in DNA: TGCGCCAGCAGCTTGGGTCCTGCGGGATTTGGAGGGCCCCAAGATACGCAGTATTTT. This translates into CASSLGPAGFGGPQDTQYF. Together with reference TRBV5-1 and TRBJ2-3, the CDR3 gives the full variable domain: KAGVTQTPRYLIKTRGQQVTLSCSPISGHRSVSWYQQTPGQGLQFLFEYFSETQRNKGNFPGRFSGRQFSNSRSEMNVSTLELGDSALYLCASSLGPAGFGGPQDTQYFGPGTRLTVL.

The J gene is TRBJ2-7, the V gene TRBV5-1; 11 nucleotides match TRBD2. The CDR3 runs to 16 residues. Germline CDR1 reads SGHRS; CDR2 reads YFSETQ. Losses at the gene ends were 3 bases for V and 1 base for J; bases not matched to a gene: 6. The CDR3 DNA follows: TGCGCCAGCAGCTCCCGACTAGCGGGGTTATCCTACGAGCAGTACTTC. It specifies CASSSRLAGLSYEQYF.

The chain joins TRBV9 to TRBJ2-2, with 8 bases aligning to TRBD2. V gave up 1 base and J gave up 4 bases; unmatched junction bases: 6. The CDR3 is 16 amino acids. The germline CDR1 and CDR2 sequences are SGDLS and YYNGEE. In DNA, the CDR3 is TGTGCCAGCAGCGTATTCTCCAGCGGGAGCACCGGGGAGCTGTTTTTT. This sequence encodes CASSVFSSGSTGELFF.

The chain joins TRBV18 to TRBJ1-2; tentatively, D is TRBD1 (5 bases). V dropped 3 bases and J dropped 3 bases, with 11 bases sitting between them. CDR1 is KGHSH, CDR2 LQKENI, per germline. The CDR3 contains 14 residues. Written as DNA, the CDR3 is TGTGCCAGCTCACCCCAGGGCGGCGACTATGGCTACACCTTC. This translates into CASSPQGGDYGYTF.

The V gene is TRBV30, the J gene TRBJ2-7, with 9 nucleotides matching TRBD2. The V and J ends lost 4 bases and 7 bases, in that order; junction bases with no gene match: 8. Looked up from germline, CDR1 is GTSNPN and CDR2 is SVGIG (reference sequence). This CDR3 contains 13 residues. The DNA of the CDR3 is TGTGCCTGGACCGCGGGGGGGCGGGGTGAGCAGTACTTC. Translating gives CAWTAGGRGEQYF.

The chain combines TRBV19 with TRBJ2-2, with D possibly TRBD2 on 6 matching bases. Trimming left V 3 bases short and J 7 bases short, with 12 bases between. Germline V gene data show CDR1 as LNHDA and CDR2 as SQIVND (reference sequence). This CDR3 comprises 14 residues. As DNA, the CDR3 is TGTGCCAGTAGTATTGCTAGCGTTGGCGGGGAGCTGTTTTTT. Its protein product is CASSIASVGGELFF.

V is TRBV2 and J is TRBJ1-1; 7 bases match TRBD1. The length of the CDR3 is 10 residues. The V segment lost 8 bases and the J segment 7 bases; nucleotides outside the gene matches: 1. In germline, CDR1 is SNHLY, CDR2 FYNNEI. In DNA form, the CDR3 reads TGTGCCAGCCAGGGGGTTGAAGCTTTCTTT. This gives the protein CASQGVEAFF. Full variable domain (remainder filled in from reference TRBV2 and TRBJ1-1): EPEVTQTPSHQVTQMGQEVILRCVPISNHLYFYWYRQILGQKVEFLVSFYNNEISEKSEIFDDQFSVERPDGSNFTLKIRSTKLEDSAMYFCASQGVEAFFGQGTRLTVV.

The chain has TRBV5-8 and TRBJ1-2; D may be TRBD1 (6 bases). V was trimmed by 2 bases and J by 6 bases, leaving 14 bases between them. CDR3 length: 14 amino acids. Germline assignment: CDR1 SGHTS and CDR2 YDEGEE. The CDR3, as DNA: TGTGCCAGCAGCTTTGGTACAGGGCGCCATGGCTACACCTTC. Translation: CASSFGTGRHGYTF.